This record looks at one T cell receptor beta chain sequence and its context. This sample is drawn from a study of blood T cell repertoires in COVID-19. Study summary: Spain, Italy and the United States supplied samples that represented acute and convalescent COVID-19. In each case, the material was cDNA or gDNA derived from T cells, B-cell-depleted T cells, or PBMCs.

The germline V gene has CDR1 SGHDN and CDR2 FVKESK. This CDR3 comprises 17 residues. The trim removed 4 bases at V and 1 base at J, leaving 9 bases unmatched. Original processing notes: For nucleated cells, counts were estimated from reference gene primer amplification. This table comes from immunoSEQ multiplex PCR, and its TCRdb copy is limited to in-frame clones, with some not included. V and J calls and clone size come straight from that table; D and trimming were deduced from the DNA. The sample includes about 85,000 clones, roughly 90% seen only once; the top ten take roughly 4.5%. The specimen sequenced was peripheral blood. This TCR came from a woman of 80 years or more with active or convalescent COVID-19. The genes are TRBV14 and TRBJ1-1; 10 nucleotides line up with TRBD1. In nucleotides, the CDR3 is TGTGCCAGCAGCCCCTGGACAGGGGGTGTGAGGAACACTGAAGCTTTCTTT. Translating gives CASSPWTGGVRNTEAFF.